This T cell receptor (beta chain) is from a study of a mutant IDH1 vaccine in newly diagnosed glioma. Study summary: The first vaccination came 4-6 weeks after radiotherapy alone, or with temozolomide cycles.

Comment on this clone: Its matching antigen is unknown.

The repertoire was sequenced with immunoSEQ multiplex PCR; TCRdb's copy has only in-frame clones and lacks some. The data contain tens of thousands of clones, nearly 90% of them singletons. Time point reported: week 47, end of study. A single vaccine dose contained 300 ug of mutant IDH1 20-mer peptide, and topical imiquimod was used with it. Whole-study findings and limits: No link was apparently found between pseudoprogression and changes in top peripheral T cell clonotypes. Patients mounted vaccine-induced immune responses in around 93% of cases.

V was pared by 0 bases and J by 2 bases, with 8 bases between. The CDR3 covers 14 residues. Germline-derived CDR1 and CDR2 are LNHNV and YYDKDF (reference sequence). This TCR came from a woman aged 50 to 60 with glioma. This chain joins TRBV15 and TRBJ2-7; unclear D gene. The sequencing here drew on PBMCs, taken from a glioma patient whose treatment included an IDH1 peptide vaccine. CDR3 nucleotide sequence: TGTGCCACCAGCAGAGATGGTCTGCCCTACGAGCAGTACTTC. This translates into CATSRDGLPYEQYF. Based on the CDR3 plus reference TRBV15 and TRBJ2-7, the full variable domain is DAMVIQNPRYQVTQFGKPVTLSCSQTLNHNVMYWYQQKSSQAPKLLFHYYDKDFNNEADTPDNFQSRRPNTSFCFLDIRSPGLGDTAMYLCATSRDGLPYEQYFGPGTRLTVT.